The rows below give T cell receptor beta chains drawn from one sample of a study of blood T cell repertoires in COVID-19. Profiled with immunoSEQ multiplex PCR; TCRdb holds only in-frame clones, not every one. The sample carries 210,000 or so clones, approximately 90% recorded once. Sequencing used PBMCs or T cells enriched from blood (not recorded which). These receptors were collected from a man under 40 who had recovered from COVID-19. Each CDR3 is given with its conserved first and last residue. The D gene is left open where the match is weak. Only some rows state a clone size, as once, few, many or a class for expanded clones.

d_call: NA
j_call: TRBJ2-3
v_call: TRBV4-3
clone_size: NA
cdr3_aa: CASSQVSDSGTDTQYF
cdr3_nt: TGCGCCAGCAGCCAAGTCTCGGACAGTGGCACAGATACGCAGTATTTT

d_call: TRBD2
j_call: TRBJ2-1
v_call: TRBV11-2
clone_size: NA
cdr3_aa: CASSRISGGNEQFF
cdr3_nt: TGTGCCAGCAGCCGCATAAGCGGGGGGAATGAGCAGTTCTTC

d_call: NA
j_call: TRBJ1-4
v_call: TRBV7-8
clone_size: NA
cdr3_aa: CASSFWQGNEKLFF
cdr3_nt: TGTGCCAGCAGCTTCTGGCAGGGAAATGAAAAACTGTTTTTT

d_call: NA
j_call: TRBJ2-2
v_call: TRBV5-4
clone_size: NA
cdr3_aa: CASSLGEYTGELFF
cdr3_nt: TGTGCCAGCAGCTTGGGGGAGTACACCGGGGAGCTGTTTTTT

d_call: TRBD1
j_call: TRBJ1-2
v_call: TRBV9
clone_size: NA
cdr3_aa: CASSVGQGAYGYTF
cdr3_nt: TGTGCCAGCAGCGTCGGACAGGGAGCCTATGGCTACACCTTC

d_call: NA
j_call: TRBJ1-2
v_call: TRBV9
clone_size: NA
cdr3_aa: CASSVRDGQYGYTF
cdr3_nt: TGTGCCAGCAGCGTGCGGGACGGACAATATGGCTACACCTTC

d_call: NA
j_call: TRBJ2-1
v_call: TRBV20-1
clone_size: NA
cdr3_aa: CSARDSLGLFF
cdr3_nt: TGCAGTGCTAGAGATAGCCTAGGTCTGTTCTTC

d_call: TRBD2
j_call: TRBJ2-2
v_call: TRBV27
clone_size: NA
cdr3_aa: CASSMGLAGGVGGELFF
cdr3_nt: TGTGCCAGCAGTATGGGACTAGCGGGAGGAGTTGGCGGGGAGCTGTTTTTT

d_call: TRBD1
j_call: TRBJ1-2
v_call: TRBV4-1
clone_size: NA
cdr3_aa: CATSPGGDRGYNYGYTF
cdr3_nt: TGCGCCACTTCCCCAGGGGGGGACAGGGGATATAACTATGGCTACACCTTC

d_call: NA
j_call: TRBJ1-5
v_call: TRBV28
clone_size: once
cdr3_aa: CASIGRGLNQPQHF
cdr3_nt: TGTGCCAGCATCGGGCGGGGTTTGAATCAGCCCCAGCATTTT

d_call: NA
j_call: TRBJ1-2
v_call: TRBV6-5
clone_size: NA
cdr3_aa: CASSLMGGEGYGYTF
cdr3_nt: TGTGCCAGCAGCCTAATGGGGGGTGAGGGCTATGGCTACACCTTC

d_call: NA
j_call: TRBJ2-5
v_call: TRBV2
clone_size: NA
cdr3_aa: CASSESVLAPYF
cdr3_nt: TGTGCCAGCAGTGAAAGCGTACTAGCTCCGTACTTC

d_call: NA
j_call: TRBJ1-2
v_call: TRBV30
clone_size: NA
cdr3_aa: CAWRLTGTGHGYTF
cdr3_nt: TGTGCCTGGAGGCTTACAGGGACGGGTCATGGCTACACCTTC

d_call: NA
j_call: TRBJ1-4
v_call: TRBV19
clone_size: NA
cdr3_aa: CASNTPSAATNEKLFF
cdr3_nt: TGTGCCAGTAATACACCTAGCGCCGCAACTAATGAAAAACTGTTTTTT

d_call: TRBD2
j_call: TRBJ2-5
v_call: TRBV2
clone_size: NA
cdr3_aa: CASRVTSGETQYF
cdr3_nt: TGTGCCAGCAGGGTGACTAGCGGGGAGACCCAGTACTTC

d_call: TRBD1
j_call: TRBJ2-7
v_call: TRBV7-2
clone_size: NA
cdr3_aa: CASSTYGTGGAYEQYF
cdr3_nt: TGTGCCAGCAGCACGTATGGGACAGGGGGCGCGTACGAGCAGTACTTC

d_call: NA
j_call: TRBJ1-2
v_call: TRBV10-3
clone_size: NA
cdr3_aa: CAIPITPHGGYGYTF
cdr3_nt: TGTGCCATCCCTATAACCCCACACGGCGGCTATGGCTACACCTTC

d_call: NA
j_call: TRBJ2-5
v_call: TRBV7-9
clone_size: NA
cdr3_aa: CASSFSQIETQYF
cdr3_nt: TGTGCCAGCAGCTTTAGCCAGATAGAGACCCAGTACTTC

d_call: NA
j_call: TRBJ1-1
v_call: TRBV6-5
clone_size: once
cdr3_aa: CAGGWEGSAEAFF
cdr3_nt: TGTGCAGGGGGGTGGGAGGGAAGTGCTGAAGCTTTCTTT

d_call: NA
j_call: TRBJ1-2
v_call: TRBV7-2
clone_size: NA
cdr3_aa: CASSLQGYGGYTF
cdr3_nt: TGTGCCAGCAGCTTACAGGGATATGGTGGCTACACCTTC

d_call: TRBD2
j_call: TRBJ2-7
v_call: TRBV7-2
clone_size: once
cdr3_aa: CASSPTSGDYEQYF
cdr3_nt: TGTGCCAGCAGCCCGACTAGCGGAGACTACGAGCAGTACTTC

d_call: NA
j_call: TRBJ2-7
v_call: TRBV5-4
clone_size: few
cdr3_aa: CASSLARNEQYF
cdr3_nt: TGTGCCAGCAGCTTGGCCAGAAACGAGCAGTACTTC

d_call: NA
j_call: TRBJ1-2
v_call: TRBV19
clone_size: NA
cdr3_aa: CASGRTPQGVAVGYTF
cdr3_nt: TGTGCCAGTGGAAGAACCCCACAGGGAGTGGCGGTTGGCTACACCTTC

d_call: TRBD2
j_call: TRBJ2-1
v_call: TRBV9
clone_size: NA
cdr3_aa: CASSSRTSVVGNEQFF
cdr3_nt: TGTGCCAGCAGCTCTCGGACTAGCGTCGTCGGCAATGAGCAGTTCTTC

d_call: TRBD1
j_call: TRBJ1-6
v_call: TRBV27
clone_size: NA
cdr3_aa: CASGQGLHYSPLHF
cdr3_nt: TGTGCCAGCGGACAGGGTCTACATTATTCACCCCTCCACTTT

d_call: TRBD2
j_call: TRBJ2-3
v_call: TRBV9
clone_size: NA
cdr3_aa: CASSFSGGTRDTQYF
cdr3_nt: TGTGCCAGCAGCTTTAGCGGGGGGACCCGTGATACGCAGTATTTT

d_call: NA
j_call: TRBJ2-7
v_call: TRBV19
clone_size: NA
cdr3_aa: CASQDSRSYEQYF
cdr3_nt: TGTGCCAGCCAGGACAGCCGCTCCTACGAGCAGTACTTC

d_call: NA
j_call: TRBJ2-1
v_call: TRBV24-1
clone_size: NA
cdr3_aa: CATSDSGRGSYNEQFF
cdr3_nt: TGTGCCACCAGTGATTCGGGGAGAGGCTCCTACAATGAGCAGTTCTTC

d_call: TRBD1
j_call: TRBJ1-6
v_call: TRBV19
clone_size: NA
cdr3_aa: CASSFLTGVKSPLHF
cdr3_nt: TGTGCCAGTAGTTTCCTGACAGGGGTGAAATCACCCCTCCACTTT

d_call: NA
j_call: TRBJ2-7
v_call: TRBV10-2
clone_size: NA
cdr3_aa: CATLIGRGEQYF
cdr3_nt: TGCGCCACCCTCATCGGTCGGGGCGAGCAGTACTTC

d_call: NA
j_call: TRBJ2-7
v_call: TRBV7-3
clone_size: few
cdr3_aa: CASSFTGGDEQYF
cdr3_nt: TGTGCCAGCAGCTTCACAGGGGGGGACGAGCAGTACTTC

d_call: TRBD1
j_call: TRBJ2-3
v_call: TRBV12-5
clone_size: NA
cdr3_aa: CASGRGTGASHTQYF
cdr3_nt: TGTGCTAGTGGCCGAGGGACAGGGGCCAGTCATACGCAGTATTTT

d_call: TRBD1
j_call: TRBJ1-1
v_call: TRBV28
clone_size: NA
cdr3_aa: CASSGGQGRLSFF
cdr3_nt: TGTGCCAGCAGTGGGGGACAGGGACGTTTATCTTTCTTT

d_call: TRBD1
j_call: TRBJ1-2
v_call: TRBV2
clone_size: NA
cdr3_aa: CAYRGVGTVANYGYTF
cdr3_nt: TGTGCCTACAGGGGGGTAGGGACTGTTGCTAACTATGGCTACACCTTC

d_call: NA
j_call: TRBJ2-3
v_call: TRBV9
clone_size: NA
cdr3_aa: CASSVQTVSTDTQYF
cdr3_nt: TGTGCCAGCAGCGTTCAGACAGTTAGCACAGATACGCAGTATTTT

d_call: NA
j_call: TRBJ2-3
v_call: TRBV5-4
clone_size: NA
cdr3_aa: CASSFRAGDTQYF
cdr3_nt: TGTGCCAGCAGCTTCAGGGCCGGGGATACGCAGTATTTT

d_call: TRBD1
j_call: TRBJ2-3
v_call: TRBV5-1
clone_size: NA
cdr3_aa: CASSLQGQGGTDTQYF
cdr3_nt: TGCGCCAGCAGCCTGCAGGGCCAGGGGGGCACAGATACGCAGTATTTT

d_call: TRBD1
j_call: TRBJ1-2
v_call: TRBV6-5
clone_size: NA
cdr3_aa: CASGASSRGVGYTF
cdr3_nt: TGTGCCAGCGGGGCTTCAAGCAGGGGGGTTGGCTACACCTTC

d_call: NA
j_call: TRBJ1-2
v_call: TRBV5-6
clone_size: NA
cdr3_aa: CASSLVAGNYGYTF
cdr3_nt: TGTGCCAGCAGCTTGGTGGCAGGCAACTATGGCTACACCTTC

d_call: NA
j_call: TRBJ1-5
v_call: TRBV5-1
clone_size: once
cdr3_aa: CASSLDGPSNQPQHF
cdr3_nt: TGCGCCAGCAGCTTGGATGGGCCTAGCAATCAGCCCCAGCATTTT

d_call: NA
j_call: TRBJ1-2
v_call: TRBV11-2
clone_size: NA
cdr3_aa: CASSLPAFNGYTF
cdr3_nt: TGTGCCAGCAGCTTACCAGCGTTTAATGGCTACACCTTC

d_call: NA
j_call: TRBJ2-4
v_call: TRBV30
clone_size: NA
cdr3_aa: CAWQYRDLAKNIQYF
cdr3_nt: TGTGCCTGGCAATACAGGGACCTAGCCAAAAACATTCAGTACTTC

d_call: NA
j_call: TRBJ2-5
v_call: TRBV11-2
clone_size: few
cdr3_aa: CASSQRGGVTQYF
cdr3_nt: TGTGCCAGCAGCCAAAGGGGCGGGGTGACCCAGTACTTC

d_call: TRBD1
j_call: TRBJ1-2
v_call: TRBV18
clone_size: NA
cdr3_aa: CASSPNGQGDGYTF
cdr3_nt: TGTGCCAGCTCACCTAACGGACAGGGGGATGGCTACACCTTC

d_call: NA
j_call: TRBJ2-3
v_call: TRBV15
clone_size: many
cdr3_aa: CATSSEDYTDTQYF
cdr3_nt: TGTGCCACCAGCAGTGAGGACTACACAGATACGCAGTATTTT

d_call: NA
j_call: TRBJ1-5
v_call: TRBV28
clone_size: NA
cdr3_aa: CASSLGEVVNQPQHF
cdr3_nt: TGTGCCAGCAGTTTAGGTGAGGTGGTCAATCAGCCCCAGCATTTT

d_call: TRBD2
j_call: TRBJ2-5
v_call: TRBV27
clone_size: NA
cdr3_aa: CASRRGGTEQETQYF
cdr3_nt: TGTGCCAGCAGGCGCGGGGGGACGGAACAAGAGACCCAGTACTTC

d_call: TRBD1
j_call: TRBJ2-1
v_call: TRBV29-1
clone_size: NA
cdr3_aa: CSVRVPRDRTGGEQFF
cdr3_nt: TGCAGCGTCCGAGTTCCCCGGGACAGGACCGGAGGTGAGCAGTTCTTC

d_call: NA
j_call: TRBJ1-2
v_call: TRBV9
clone_size: once
cdr3_aa: CASSSPGIDGYTF
cdr3_nt: TGTGCCAGCAGCTCTCCAGGGATCGATGGCTACACCTTC

d_call: NA
j_call: TRBJ1-6
v_call: TRBV5-1
clone_size: once
cdr3_aa: CASSFQGVPESPLHF
cdr3_nt: TGCGCCAGCAGCTTCCAGGGTGTTCCTGAATCACCCCTCCACTTT

d_call: TRBD2
j_call: TRBJ2-1
v_call: TRBV27
clone_size: NA
cdr3_aa: CASSYGRALISYNEQFF
cdr3_nt: TGTGCCAGCAGTTACGGGAGGGCCCTCATTTCCTACAATGAGCAGTTCTTC

d_call: TRBD1
j_call: TRBJ1-4
v_call: TRBV5-6
clone_size: once
cdr3_aa: CASSFGTDHEKLFF
cdr3_nt: TGTGCCAGCAGCTTCGGGACAGACCATGAAAAACTGTTTTTT

d_call: NA
j_call: TRBJ1-2
v_call: TRBV6-6
clone_size: NA
cdr3_aa: CASRNSPTGNYGYTF
cdr3_nt: TGTGCCAGCAGAAATTCTCCCACGGGGAACTATGGCTACACCTTC

d_call: NA
j_call: TRBJ1-3
v_call: TRBV5-6
clone_size: once
cdr3_aa: CASSVDQFHSGNTIYF
cdr3_nt: TGTGCCAGCAGCGTGGACCAGTTTCACTCTGGAAACACCATATATTTT

d_call: NA
j_call: TRBJ2-7
v_call: TRBV19
clone_size: NA
cdr3_aa: CASASYRGPDPPEQYF
cdr3_nt: TGTGCCAGCGCCAGCTACCGGGGTCCAGACCCGCCCGAGCAGTACTTC